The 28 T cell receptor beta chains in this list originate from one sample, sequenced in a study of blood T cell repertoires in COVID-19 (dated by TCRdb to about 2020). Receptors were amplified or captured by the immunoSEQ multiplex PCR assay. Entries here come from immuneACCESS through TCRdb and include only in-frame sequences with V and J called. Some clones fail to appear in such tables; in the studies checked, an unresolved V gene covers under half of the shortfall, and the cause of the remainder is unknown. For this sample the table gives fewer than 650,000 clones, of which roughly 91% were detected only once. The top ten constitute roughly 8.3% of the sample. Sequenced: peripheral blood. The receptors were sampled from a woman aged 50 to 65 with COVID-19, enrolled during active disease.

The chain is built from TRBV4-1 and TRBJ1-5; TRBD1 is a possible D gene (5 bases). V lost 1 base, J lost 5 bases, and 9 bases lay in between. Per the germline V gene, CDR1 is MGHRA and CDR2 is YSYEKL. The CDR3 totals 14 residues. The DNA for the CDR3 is TGCGCCAGCAGCCAAGGACAGTTTTATCAGCCCCAGCATTTT. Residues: CASSQGQFYQPQHF.

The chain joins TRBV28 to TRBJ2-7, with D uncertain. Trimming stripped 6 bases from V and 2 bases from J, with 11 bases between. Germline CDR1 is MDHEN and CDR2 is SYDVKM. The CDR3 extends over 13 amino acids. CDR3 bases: TGTGCCAGCAGCCCCCGGGTCCCCTACGAGCAGTACTTC. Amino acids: CASSPRVPYEQYF.

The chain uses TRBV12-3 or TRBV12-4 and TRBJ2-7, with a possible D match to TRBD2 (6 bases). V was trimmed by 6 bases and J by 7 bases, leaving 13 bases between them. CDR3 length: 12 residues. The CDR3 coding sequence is TGTGCCAGCAGGATGGACGGAGGGGAGCAGTACTTC. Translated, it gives CASRMDGGEQYF.

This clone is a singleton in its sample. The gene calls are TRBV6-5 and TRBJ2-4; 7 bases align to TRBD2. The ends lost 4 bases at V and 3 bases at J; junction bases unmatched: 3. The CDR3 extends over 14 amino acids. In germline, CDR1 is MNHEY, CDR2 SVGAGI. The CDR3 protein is CASSSPGGKNIQYF. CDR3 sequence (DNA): TGTGCCAGCAGTTCCCCGGGGGGCAAAAACATTCAGTACTTC.

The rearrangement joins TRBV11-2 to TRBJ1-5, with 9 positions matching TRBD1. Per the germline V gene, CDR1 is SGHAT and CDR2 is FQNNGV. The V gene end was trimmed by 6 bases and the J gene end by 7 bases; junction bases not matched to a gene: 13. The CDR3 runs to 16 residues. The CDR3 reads CASRFDSTGGLQPQHF. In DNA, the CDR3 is TGTGCCAGCAGGTTCGATTCAACAGGGGGCTTGCAGCCCCAGCATTTT.

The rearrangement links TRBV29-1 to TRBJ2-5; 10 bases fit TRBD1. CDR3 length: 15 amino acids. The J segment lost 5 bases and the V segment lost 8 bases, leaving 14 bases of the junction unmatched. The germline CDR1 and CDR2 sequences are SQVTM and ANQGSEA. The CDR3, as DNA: TGCAGCCTGGGACAGGGGAGCGGATTGACGGAGACCCAGTACTTC. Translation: CSLGQGSGLTETQYF.

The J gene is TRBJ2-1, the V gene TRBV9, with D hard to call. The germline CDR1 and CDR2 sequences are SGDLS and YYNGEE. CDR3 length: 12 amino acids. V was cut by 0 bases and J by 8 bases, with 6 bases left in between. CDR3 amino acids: CASSVDRDEQFF. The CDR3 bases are TGTGCCAGCAGCGTAGACCGGGATGAGCAGTTCTTC.

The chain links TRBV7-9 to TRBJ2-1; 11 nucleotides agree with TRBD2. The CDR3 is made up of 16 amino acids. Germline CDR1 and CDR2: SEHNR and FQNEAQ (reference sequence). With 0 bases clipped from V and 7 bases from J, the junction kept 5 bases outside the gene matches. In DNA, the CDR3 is TGTGCCAGCAGCTTAGCCTTAGCGGGGGGGCGGAATGAGCAGTTCTTC. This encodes CASSLALAGGRNEQFF. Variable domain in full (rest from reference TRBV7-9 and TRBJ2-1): DTGVSQNPRHKITKRGQNVTFRCDPISEHNRLYWYRQTLGQGPEFLTYFQNEAQLEKSRLLSDRFSAERPKGSFSTLEIQRTEQGDSAMYLCASSLALAGGRNEQFFGPGTRLTVL.

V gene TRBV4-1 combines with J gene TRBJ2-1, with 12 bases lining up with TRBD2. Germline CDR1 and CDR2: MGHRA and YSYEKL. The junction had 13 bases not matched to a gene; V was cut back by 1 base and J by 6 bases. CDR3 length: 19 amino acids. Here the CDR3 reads CASSQVPSGGAVGGNEQFF. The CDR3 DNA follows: TGCGCCAGCAGCCAAGTGCCTAGCGGGGGGGCTGTAGGGGGCAATGAGCAGTTCTTC.

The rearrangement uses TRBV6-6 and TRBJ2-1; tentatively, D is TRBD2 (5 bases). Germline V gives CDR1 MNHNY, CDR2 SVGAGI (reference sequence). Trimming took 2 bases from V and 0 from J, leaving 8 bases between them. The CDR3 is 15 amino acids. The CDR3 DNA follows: TGTGCCAGCAGTTACGGAGGCCTCTCCTACAATGAGCAGTTCTTC. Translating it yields CASSYGGLSYNEQFF.

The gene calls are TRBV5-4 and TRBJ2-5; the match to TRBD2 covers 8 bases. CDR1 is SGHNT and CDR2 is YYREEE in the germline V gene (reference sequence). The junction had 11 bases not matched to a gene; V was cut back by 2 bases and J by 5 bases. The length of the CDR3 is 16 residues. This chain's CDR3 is CASSFLSGGSGETQYF. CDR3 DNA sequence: TGTGCCAGCAGCTTTCTCAGCGGGGGTTCAGGGGAGACCCAGTACTTC.

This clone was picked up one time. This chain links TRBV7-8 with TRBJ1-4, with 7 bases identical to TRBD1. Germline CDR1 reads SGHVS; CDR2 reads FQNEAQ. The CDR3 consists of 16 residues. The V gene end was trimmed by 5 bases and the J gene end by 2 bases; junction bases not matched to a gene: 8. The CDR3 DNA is TGTGCCAGCAGCCCTCGACAGGGCCCCACTAATGAAAAACTGTTTTTT. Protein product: CASSPRQGPTNEKLFF. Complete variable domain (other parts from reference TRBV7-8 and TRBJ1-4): GAGVSQSPRYKVAKRGQDVALRCDPISGHVSLFWYQQALGQGPEFLTYFQNEAQLDKSGLPSDRFFAERPEGSVSTLKIQRTQQEDSAVYLCASSPRQGPTNEKLFFGSGTQLSVL.

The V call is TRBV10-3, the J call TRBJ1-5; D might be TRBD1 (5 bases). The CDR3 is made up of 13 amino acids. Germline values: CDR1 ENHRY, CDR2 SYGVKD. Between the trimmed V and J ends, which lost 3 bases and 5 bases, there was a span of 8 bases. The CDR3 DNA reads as TGTGCCATCAGTGAACAGGTAGATCAGCCCCAGCATTTT. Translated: CAISEQVDQPQHF.

Here the CDR3 DNA reads TGCGCCAGTAGCAACGAGGGTGGCGAGCAGTTCTTC. Translation gives CASSNEGGEQFF. The chain recombines TRBV5-1 with TRBJ2-1, with a possible D match to TRBD2 (5 bases). V lost 8 bases and J 10 bases, leaving 16 bases between the germline ends. Germline CDR1 is SGHRS and CDR2 is YFSETQ. The CDR3 length is 12 residues.

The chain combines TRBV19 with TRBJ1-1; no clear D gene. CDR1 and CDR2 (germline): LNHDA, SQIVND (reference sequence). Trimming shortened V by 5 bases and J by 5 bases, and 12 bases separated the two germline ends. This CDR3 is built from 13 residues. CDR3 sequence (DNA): TGTGCCAGTAGTCCCCCCGGGAAGACTGAAGCTTTCTTT. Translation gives CASSPPGKTEAFF.

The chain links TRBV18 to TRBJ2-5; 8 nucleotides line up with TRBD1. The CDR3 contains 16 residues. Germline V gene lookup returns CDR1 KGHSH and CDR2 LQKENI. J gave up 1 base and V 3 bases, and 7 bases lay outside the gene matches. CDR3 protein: CASSPIDRGLQETQYF. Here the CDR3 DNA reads TGTGCCAGCTCACCCATCGACAGGGGACTCCAAGAGACCCAGTACTTC. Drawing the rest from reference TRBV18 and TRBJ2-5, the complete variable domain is NAGVMQNPRHLVRRRGQEARLRCSPMKGHSHVYWYRQLPEEGLKFMVYLQKENIIDESGMPKERFSAEFPKEGPSILRIQQVVRGDSAAYFCASSPIDRGLQETQYFGPGTRLLVL.

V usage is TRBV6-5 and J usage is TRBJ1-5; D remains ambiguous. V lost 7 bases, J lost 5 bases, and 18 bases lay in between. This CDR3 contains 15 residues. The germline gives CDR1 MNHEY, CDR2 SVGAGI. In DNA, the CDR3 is TGTGCCAGCACTATAGCTAGGAGTTTATATCAGCCCCAGCATTTT. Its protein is CASTIARSLYQPQHF.

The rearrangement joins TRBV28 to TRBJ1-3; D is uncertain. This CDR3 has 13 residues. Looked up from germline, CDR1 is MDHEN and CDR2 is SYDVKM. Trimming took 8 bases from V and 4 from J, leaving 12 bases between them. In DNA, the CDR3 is TGTGCCAGCTCACGGACGGGGGGAAACACCATATATTTT. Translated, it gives CASSRTGGNTIYF.

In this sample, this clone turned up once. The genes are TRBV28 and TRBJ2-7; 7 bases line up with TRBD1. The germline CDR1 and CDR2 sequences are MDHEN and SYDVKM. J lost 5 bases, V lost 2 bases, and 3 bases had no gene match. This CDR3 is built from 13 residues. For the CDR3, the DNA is TGTGCCAGCAGTTTACGACAGGGAGACGAGCAGTACTTC. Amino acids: CASSLRQGDEQYF. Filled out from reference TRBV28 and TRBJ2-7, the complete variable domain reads DVKVTQSSRYLVKRTGEKVFLECVQDMDHENMFWYRQDPGLGLRLIYFSYDVKMKEKGDIPEGYSVSREKKERFSLILESASTNQTSMYLCASSLRQGDEQYFGPGTRLTVT.

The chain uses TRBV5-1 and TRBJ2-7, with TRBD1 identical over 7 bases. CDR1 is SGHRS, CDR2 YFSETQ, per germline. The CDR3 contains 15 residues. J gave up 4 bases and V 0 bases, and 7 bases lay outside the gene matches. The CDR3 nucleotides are TGCGCCAGCAGCTTGGCCCCCGGACAGGTGTACGAGCAGTACTTC. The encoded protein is CASSLAPGQVYEQYF.

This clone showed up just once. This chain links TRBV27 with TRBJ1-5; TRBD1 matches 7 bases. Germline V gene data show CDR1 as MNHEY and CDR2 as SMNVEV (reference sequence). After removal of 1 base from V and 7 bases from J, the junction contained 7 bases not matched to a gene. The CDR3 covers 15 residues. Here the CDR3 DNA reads TGTGCCAGCAGTTTATTTATAGGGGGCGGCCAGCCCCAGCATTTT. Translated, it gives CASSLFIGGGQPQHF.

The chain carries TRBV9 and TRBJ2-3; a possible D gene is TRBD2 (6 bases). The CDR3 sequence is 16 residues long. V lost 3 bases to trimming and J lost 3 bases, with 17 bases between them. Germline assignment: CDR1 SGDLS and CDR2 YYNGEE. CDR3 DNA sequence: TGTGCCAGCAGCGCCTCCGGGGGATTAAGAACAGATACGCAGTATTTT. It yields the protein CASSASGGLRTDTQYF.

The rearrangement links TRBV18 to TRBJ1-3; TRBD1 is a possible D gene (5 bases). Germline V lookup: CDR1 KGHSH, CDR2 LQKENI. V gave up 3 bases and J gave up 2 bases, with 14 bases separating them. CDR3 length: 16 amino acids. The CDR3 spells CASSPLGGEPGNTIYF. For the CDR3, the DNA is TGTGCCAGCTCACCCCTTGGGGGGGAACCTGGAAACACCATATATTTT.

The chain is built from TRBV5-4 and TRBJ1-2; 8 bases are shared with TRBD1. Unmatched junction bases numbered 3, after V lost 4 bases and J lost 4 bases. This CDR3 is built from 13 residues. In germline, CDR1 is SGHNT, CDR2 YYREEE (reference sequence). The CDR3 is CASSEQGVYGYTF. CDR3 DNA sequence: TGTGCCAGCAGCGAACAGGGGGTCTATGGCTACACCTTC.

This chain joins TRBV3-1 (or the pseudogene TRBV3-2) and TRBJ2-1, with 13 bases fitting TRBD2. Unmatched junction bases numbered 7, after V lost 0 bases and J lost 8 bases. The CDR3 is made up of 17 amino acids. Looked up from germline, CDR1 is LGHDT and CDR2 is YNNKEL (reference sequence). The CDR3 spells CASSQELAGGVRYEQFF. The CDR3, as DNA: TGTGCCAGCAGCCAAGAACTAGCGGGGGGGGTACGATATGAGCAGTTCTTC.

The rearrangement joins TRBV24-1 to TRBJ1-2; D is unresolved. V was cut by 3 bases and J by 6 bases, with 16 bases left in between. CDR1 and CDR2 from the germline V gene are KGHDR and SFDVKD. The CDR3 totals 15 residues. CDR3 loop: CATSDPSSSVDGYTF. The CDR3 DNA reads TGTGCCACCAGTGATCCTAGTAGCTCAGTGGATGGCTACACCTTC.

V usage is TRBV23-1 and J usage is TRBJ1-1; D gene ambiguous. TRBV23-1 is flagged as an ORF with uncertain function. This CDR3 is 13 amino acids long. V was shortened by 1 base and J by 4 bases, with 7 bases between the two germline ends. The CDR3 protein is CASSQYLATEAFF. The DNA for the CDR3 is TGCGCCAGCAGTCAATATCTAGCCACTGAAGCTTTCTTT.

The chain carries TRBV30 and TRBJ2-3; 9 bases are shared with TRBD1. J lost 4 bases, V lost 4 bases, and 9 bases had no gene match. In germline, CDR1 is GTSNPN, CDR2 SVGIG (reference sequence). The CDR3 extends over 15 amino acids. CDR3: CAWKSWTGDADTQYF. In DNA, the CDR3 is TGTGCCTGGAAGTCTTGGACAGGGGACGCAGATACGCAGTATTTT.